This TCR beta chain was obtained from a study of T-cell memory formation after mild COVID-19 (dated by TCRdb to 2020 to 2023). For the wider study: TCR sequence clusters from the two donors were found to be largely donor specific. In a couple of donors, T-cell clones that expanded and contracted after mild COVID-19 were followed by sequencing TCRalpha and TCRbeta repertoires longitudinally. Two young, previously healthy adult volunteers, one female and one male, were included in the cohort.

Trimming costs V 2 bases and J 4 bases, and their ends lie 11 bases apart. The germline V gene encodes CDR1 MGHRA and CDR2 YSYEKL. The CDR3 holds 14 amino acids from the cysteine to the phenylalanine. Of all the DNA, just the CDR3 is kept, 42 bases in frame from base 1. PBMCs were isolated by Ficoll-Paque density gradient centrifugation. Concerning this clonotype itself: Its binding antigen is unknown. No quality values exist for individual bases; no much larger clone is one base distant.

What the authors observed across the whole study: Whether the second-wave clones peaking on day 37 were SARS-CoV-2 specific was not confirmed. The study covered only two mild cases, and larger cohorts including severe cases with pre-infection samples were considered necessary. Clones contracting from day 15 to 85 had balanced CD4/CD8 phenotypes, while a second wave expanding from day 15 to 37 was biased towards CD4+. Some responding clones were detected in pre-infection memory, which suggested that pre-existing cross-reactive memory T cells had joined the SARS-CoV-2 response. Contracting CD4+ clones turned up mainly in the CM and EM memory subsets, whereas EMRA was where CD8+ clones were enriched.

Data came from an Illumina NovaSeq 6000. TCRalpha and TCRbeta cDNA libraries were constructed by 5'RACE with constant-segment primers, with sample barcodes and unique molecular identifiers being introduced. RNA was extracted from every sample with Trizol reagent. Library amplification was performed in two PCR steps, and a second sample barcode and Illumina TruSeq adapters were introduced in the second step. The libraries were sequenced on an Illumina NovaSeq using 2 x 150 bp paired-end reads. In the authors' own workflow: Demultiplexing of reads and collapsing into UMI-guided consensus sequences were performed with migec v1.2.7. With mixcr v2.1.11, UMI consensuses were aligned to TRA and TRB V and J templates and assembled into clonotypes. A clonotype was counted as expanded or contracted only if both edgeR and NoisET called the change significant, with noise models trained on biological replicates. For edgeR calls, the thresholds were a false discovery rate-adjusted p below 0.01 and a log2 fold-change of 1. As an exploratory analysis of dynamics, PCA with hierarchical clustering was applied to max-normalized trajectories of the 1000 most abundant clonotypes. Each responding clone was given a CD4 or CD8 phenotype based on the CD4+ and CD8+ repertoires, which had been sequenced separately. Clones were called with MiXCR by TCRdb after fastp trimmed the public reads at Q25, and only in-frame beta chains were retained. Rows are combined by CDR3 protein, so each entry shows the most common genes and DNA. In this record, the V and J calls reflect TCRdb's handling and not the investigators' own analysis. The sample includes approximately 260,000 distinct CDR3 sequences, with 16% observed a single time. 20% to 25% of the sample is held by the ten biggest clonotypes.

Recombination linked TRBV4-1 to TRBJ1-1, with no confident D gene call. This TCR was recovered from a man aged 18 to 29 who had mild COVID-19 (a few samples of this study predate the infection). The sample titles of this study are shuffled in the database, so cell type and time point are left out; the donor was told from shared clones. Sequenced sample: PBMCs or a T cell subset sorted from them (not recorded which). CDR3 loop: CASSQPWGATEAFF. The sequenced DNA: TGCGCCAGCAGCCAACCGTGGGGAGCCACTGAAGCTTTCTTT.